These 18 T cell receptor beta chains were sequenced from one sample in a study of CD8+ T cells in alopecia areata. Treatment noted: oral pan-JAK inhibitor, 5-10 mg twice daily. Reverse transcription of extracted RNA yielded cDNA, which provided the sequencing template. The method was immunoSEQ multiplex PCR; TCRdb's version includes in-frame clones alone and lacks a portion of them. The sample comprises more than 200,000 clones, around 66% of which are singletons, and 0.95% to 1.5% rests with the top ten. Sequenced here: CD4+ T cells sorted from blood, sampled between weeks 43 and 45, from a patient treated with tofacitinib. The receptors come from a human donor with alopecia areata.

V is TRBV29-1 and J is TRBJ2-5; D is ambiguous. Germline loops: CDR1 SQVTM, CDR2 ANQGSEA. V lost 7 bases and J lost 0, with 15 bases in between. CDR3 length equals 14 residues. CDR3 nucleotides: TGCAGCGCCCAAGGGCCCAGTAACCAAGAGACCCAGTACTTC. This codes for CSAQGPSNQETQYF.

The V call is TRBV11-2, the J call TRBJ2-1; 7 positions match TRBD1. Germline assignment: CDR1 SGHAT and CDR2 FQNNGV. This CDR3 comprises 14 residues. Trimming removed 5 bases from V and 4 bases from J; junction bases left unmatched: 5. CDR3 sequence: CASSIGQAYNEQFF. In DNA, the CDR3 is TGTGCCAGCAGCATCGGACAGGCTTACAATGAGCAGTTCTTC.

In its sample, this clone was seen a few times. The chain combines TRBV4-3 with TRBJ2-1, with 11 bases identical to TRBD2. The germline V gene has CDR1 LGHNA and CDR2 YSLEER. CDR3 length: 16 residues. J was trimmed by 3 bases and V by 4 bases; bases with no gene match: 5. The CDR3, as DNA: TGCGCCAGCAGCCTAAATCTAGCGGGGGGCTACAATGAGCAGTTCTTC. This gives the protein CASSLNLAGGYNEQFF.

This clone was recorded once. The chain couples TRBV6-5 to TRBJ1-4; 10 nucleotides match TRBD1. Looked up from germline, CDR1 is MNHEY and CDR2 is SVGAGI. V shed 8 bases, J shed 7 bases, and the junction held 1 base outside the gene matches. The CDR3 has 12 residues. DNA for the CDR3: TGTGCCAGCGGGACAGGGGTTGAAAAACTGTTTTTT. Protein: CASGTGVEKLFF.

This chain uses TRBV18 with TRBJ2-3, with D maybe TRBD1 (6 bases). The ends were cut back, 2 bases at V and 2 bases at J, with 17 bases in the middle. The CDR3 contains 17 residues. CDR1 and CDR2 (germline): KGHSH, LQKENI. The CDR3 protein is CASSPVLQGGSTDTQYF. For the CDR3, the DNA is TGTGCCAGCTCACCAGTCTTACAGGGTGGGTCCACAGATACGCAGTATTTT.

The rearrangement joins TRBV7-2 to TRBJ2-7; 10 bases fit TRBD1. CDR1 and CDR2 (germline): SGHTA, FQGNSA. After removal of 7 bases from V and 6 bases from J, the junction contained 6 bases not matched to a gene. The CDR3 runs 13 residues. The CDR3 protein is CASTLGQGREQYF. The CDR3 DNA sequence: TGTGCCAGCACCCTGGGACAGGGGCGCGAGCAGTACTTC. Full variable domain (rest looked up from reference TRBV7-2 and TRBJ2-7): GAGVSQSPSNKVTEKGKDVELRCDPISGHTALYWYRQSLGQGLEFLIYFQGNSAPDKSGLPSDRFSAERTGGSVSTLTIQRTQQEDSAVYLCASTLGQGREQYFGPGTRLTVT.

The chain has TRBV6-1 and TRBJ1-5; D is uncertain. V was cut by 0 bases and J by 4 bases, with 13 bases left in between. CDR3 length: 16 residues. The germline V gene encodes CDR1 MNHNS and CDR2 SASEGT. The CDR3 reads CASSEALVWANQPQHF. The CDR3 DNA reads TGTGCCAGCAGTGAAGCGCTTGTGTGGGCTAATCAGCCCCAGCATTTT.

CDR3 sequence reads: CASSSSGRSTDTQYF. In nucleotides, the CDR3 is TGTGCCAGCAGCTCCTCCGGGAGGAGCACAGATACGCAGTATTTT. The chain recombines TRBV11-2 with TRBJ2-3; 7 bases fit TRBD2. The CDR3 totals 15 residues. Germline V gene sequence: CDR1 SGHAT, CDR2 FQNNGV. The V segment lost 4 bases and the J segment 0 bases; nucleotides outside the gene matches: 4.

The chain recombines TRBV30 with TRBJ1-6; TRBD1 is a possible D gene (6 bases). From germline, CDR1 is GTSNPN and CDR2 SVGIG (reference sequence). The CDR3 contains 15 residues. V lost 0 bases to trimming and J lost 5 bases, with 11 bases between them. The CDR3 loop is CAWSVQQGHNSPLHF. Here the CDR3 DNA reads TGTGCCTGGAGTGTACAACAGGGCCATAATTCACCCCTCCACTTT.

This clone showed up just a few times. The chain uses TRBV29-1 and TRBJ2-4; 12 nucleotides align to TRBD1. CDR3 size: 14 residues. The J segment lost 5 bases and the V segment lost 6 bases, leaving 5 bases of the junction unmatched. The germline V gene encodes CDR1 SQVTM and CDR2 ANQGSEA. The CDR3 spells CSVGTGGFQNIQYF. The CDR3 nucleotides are TGCAGCGTAGGGACAGGGGGCTTCCAAAACATTCAGTACTTC.

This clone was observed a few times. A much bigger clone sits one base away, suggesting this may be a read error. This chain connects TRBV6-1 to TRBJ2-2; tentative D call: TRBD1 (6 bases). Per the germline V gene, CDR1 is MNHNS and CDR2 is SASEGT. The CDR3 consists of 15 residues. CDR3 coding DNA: TGTGCCATCAGTGAGAGGGGGACGAACACCGGGGAGCTGTTTTTT. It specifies CAISERGTNTGELFF.

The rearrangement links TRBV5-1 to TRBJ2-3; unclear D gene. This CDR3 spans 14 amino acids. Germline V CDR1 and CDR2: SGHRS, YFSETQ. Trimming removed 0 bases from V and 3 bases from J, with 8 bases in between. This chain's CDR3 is CASSLEVATDTQYF. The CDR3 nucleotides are TGCGCCAGCAGCTTGGAGGTGGCGACAGATACGCAGTATTTT.

Here the CDR3 DNA reads TGTGCCAGCAGGGCAGGAGCGATGAACACTGAAGCTTTCTTT. Translated, it gives CASRAGAMNTEAFF. J is TRBJ1-1 and V is TRBV2; no reliable D call. V lost 6 bases and J 0 bases, leaving 11 bases between the germline ends. From germline, CDR1 is SNHLY and CDR2 FYNNEI. The CDR3 is 14 amino acids.

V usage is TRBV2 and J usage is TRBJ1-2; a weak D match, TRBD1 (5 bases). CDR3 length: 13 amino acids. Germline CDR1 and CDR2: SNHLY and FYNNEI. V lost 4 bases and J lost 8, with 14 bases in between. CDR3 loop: CASSGTGVGGYTF. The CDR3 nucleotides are TGTGCCAGCAGTGGAACGGGGGTAGGGGGCTACACCTTC.

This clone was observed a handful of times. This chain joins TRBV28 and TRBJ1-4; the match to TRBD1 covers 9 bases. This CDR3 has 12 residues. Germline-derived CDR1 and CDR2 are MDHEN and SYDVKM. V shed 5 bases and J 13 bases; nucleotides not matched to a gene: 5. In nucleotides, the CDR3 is TGTGCCAGCAGTAGCGGGGGACAGGGACTGTTTTTT. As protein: CASSSGGQGLFF. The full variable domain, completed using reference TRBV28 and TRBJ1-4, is DVKVTQSSRYLVKRTGEKVFLECVQDMDHENMFWYRQDPGLGLRLIYFSYDVKMKEKGDIPEGYSVSREKKERFSLILESASTNQTSMYLCASSSGGQGLFFGSGTQLSVL.

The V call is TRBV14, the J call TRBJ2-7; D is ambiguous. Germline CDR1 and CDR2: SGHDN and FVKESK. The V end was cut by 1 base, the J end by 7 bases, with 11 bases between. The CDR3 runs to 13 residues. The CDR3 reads CASSQATFSEQYF. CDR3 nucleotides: TGTGCCAGCAGCCAAGCGACCTTTAGTGAGCAGTACTTC.

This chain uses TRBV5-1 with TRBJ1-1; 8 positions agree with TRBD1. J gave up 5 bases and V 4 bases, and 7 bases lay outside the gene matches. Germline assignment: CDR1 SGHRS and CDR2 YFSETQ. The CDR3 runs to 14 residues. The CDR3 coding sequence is TGCGCCAGCAGCCCAGGACAGGGTTGGACTGAAGCTTTCTTT. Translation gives CASSPGQGWTEAFF.

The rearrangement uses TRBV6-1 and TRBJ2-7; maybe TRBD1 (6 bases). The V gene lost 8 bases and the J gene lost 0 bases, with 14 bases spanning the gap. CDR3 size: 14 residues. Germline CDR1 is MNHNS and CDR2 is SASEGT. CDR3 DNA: TGTGCCAGCCGCCGGACAGACCTCTCCTACGAGCAGTACTTC. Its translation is CASRRTDLSYEQYF.